This T cell receptor (beta chain) was retrieved from a study of shared clonotypes between healthy human individuals. Whole-study findings and limits: Only blood was sampled; tissue repertoires likely differ. Naive CD4 clonotypes overlapped across a handful of donors at around 4.8%.

Concerning this clone itself: Its specificity is unknown.

On sorted subsets, replicate PCRs used roughly 220 ng DNA, or about 30,000 T cell genomes. Sequencing used immunoSEQ multiplex PCR; TCRdb keeps in-frame clones, though not all of them. This table has about 1.1 million clones, about 80% appearing once. The CDR3 runs to 17 residues. Between the trimmed V and J ends, which lost 2 bases and 1 base, there was a span of 14 bases. Per the germline V gene, CDR1 is LGHNT and CDR2 is FRNRAP. CD45RA+ naive and CD45RA-negative memory subsets were separated from CD4+ cells. The chain carries TRBV12-5 and TRBJ2-2; unclear D gene. The TCR was taken from a man between 18 and 29 years old in good health. Some clones in this sample may be carry-over from other donors' samples. Sequencing was done on a sample of memory CD4+ T cells from PBMCs. Subset described: CD45RA-negative fraction. The DNA for the CDR3 is TGTGCTAGTGGTTTGAGTTCTGGGCGGCAGAACACCGGGGAGCTGTTTTTT. The encoded protein is CASGLSSGRQNTGELFF.